This passage covers 13 T cell receptor beta chains from one sample sequenced in a study of T cell responses to AZD1222 COVID-19 vaccine. Here immunoSEQ multiplex PCR was the method, and the copy in TCRdb shows in-frame clones only, minus some. The table shows some 150,000 clones, with 92% occurring only once. This sample comprised peripheral blood, obtained on day 0 of MenACWY control vaccination. The receptors here all came from an adult in good health.

With regard to this clone: A read error may produce the germline difference seen at one junction end. The rearrangement joins TRBV2 to TRBJ2-1; tentative D call: TRBD2 (7 bases). The CDR3 loop spans 10 amino acids. Germline CDR1 reads SNHLY; CDR2 reads FYNNEI. The CDR3, as DNA: TGTGCCAGCAGGGGGGGGGCATCGGTCTTC. Translating it yields CASRGGASVF. The full variable domain, with the rest looked up from reference TRBV2 and TRBJ2-1, is EPEVTQTPSHQVTQMGQEVILRCVPISNHLYFYWYRQILGQKVEFLVSFYNNEISEKSEIFDDQFSVERPDGSNFTLKIRSTKLEDSAMYFCASRGGASVFGPGTRLTVL.

The V call is TRBV7-9, the J call TRBJ1-5, with D tentatively TRBD1 (5 bases). The CDR3 extends over 14 amino acids. V was trimmed by 7 bases and J by 4 bases, leaving 14 bases between them. Germline CDR1 is SEHNR and CDR2 is FQNEAQ (reference sequence). The CDR3 region has the DNA TGTGCCAGCACACAAGGGGATTTTAATCAGCCCCAGCATTTT. This sequence encodes CASTQGDFNQPQHF. The complete variable domain, with remaining parts taken from reference TRBV7-9 and TRBJ1-5, reads DTGVSQNPRHKITKRGQNVTFRCDPISEHNRLYWYRQTLGQGPEFLTYFQNEAQLEKSRLLSDRFSAERPKGSFSTLEIQRTEQGDSAMYLCASTQGDFNQPQHFGDGTRLSIL.

The chain combines TRBV20-1 with TRBJ2-7; D gene unclear. The CDR3 covers 11 residues. V lost 2 bases, J lost 4 bases, and 6 bases lay in between. Germline loops: CDR1 DFQATT, CDR2 SNEGSKA (reference sequence). The DNA for the CDR3 is TGCAGTGCTAGATCGGGTTACGAGCAGTACTTC. Translated, it gives CSARSGYEQYF.

The V gene is TRBV7-2, the J gene TRBJ2-2; D remains ambiguous. Looked up from germline, CDR1 is SGHTA and CDR2 is FQGNSA. The length of the CDR3 is 14 residues. V was trimmed by 0 bases and J by 0 bases, leaving 2 bases between them. CDR3 region: CASSLAANTGELFF. DNA for the CDR3: TGTGCCAGCAGCTTAGCAGCGAACACCGGGGAGCTGTTTTTT.

This rearrangement joins TRBV28 to TRBJ2-7, with unresolved D. Germline CDR1 is MDHEN and CDR2 is SYDVKM. CDR3 size: 11 residues. Trimming removed 6 bases from V and 3 bases from J, with 6 bases in between. The CDR3 loop reads CASRLNYEQYF. CDR3 DNA sequence: TGTGCCAGCAGGTTAAACTACGAGCAGTACTTC.

Comment on this clone: The germline gene is not matched at one end of the junction; a read error may be the cause. The V gene is TRBV11-2, the J gene TRBJ1-2; D uncertain. Germline V gene data show CDR1 as SGHAT and CDR2 as FQNNGV. This CDR3 comprises 12 residues. Written as DNA, the CDR3 is TGTGCCAGCAGCGCTCAGAGTTCGGCGACCAACTTC. Amino acids: CASSAQSSATNF.

V gene TRBV7-3 combines with J gene TRBJ2-2; TRBD2 aligns across 8 bases. This CDR3 has 17 residues. In germline, CDR1 is SGHTA, CDR2 FQGTGA. Germline trimming cut 2 bases from V and 7 bases from J; bases unmatched to any gene: 12. CDR3 amino acids: CASSLWPREVGDGELFF. DNA of the CDR3: TGTGCCAGCAGCTTATGGCCGCGGGAGGTTGGTGACGGGGAGCTGTTTTTT. Filled out from reference TRBV7-3 and TRBJ2-2, the complete variable domain reads GAGVSQTPSNKVTEKGKYVELRCDPISGHTALYWYRQSLGQGPEFLIYFQGTGAADDSGLPNDRFFAVRPEGSVSTLKIQRTERGDSAVYLCASSLWPREVGDGELFFGEGSRLTVL.

This chain joins TRBV27 and TRBJ2-2; D is unresolved. V was trimmed by 4 bases and J by 13 bases, leaving 16 bases between them. This CDR3 comprises 13 residues. The germline gives CDR1 MNHEY, CDR2 SMNVEV (reference sequence). The DNA of the CDR3 is TGTGCCAGCAGTTCGATGACTCGTGGAGTGCTGTTTTTT. Translated, it gives CASSSMTRGVLFF.

The V and J genes are TRBV3-1 (or the pseudogene TRBV3-2) and TRBJ1-5; 9 bases map to TRBD1. CDR3 length: 22 residues. V lost 0 bases to trimming and J lost 4 bases; unmatched junction nucleotides: 22. Germline V gives CDR1 LGHDT, CDR2 YNNKEL (reference sequence). The CDR3 nucleotides read TGTGCCAGCAGCCAAGATACGGGTCGGGGACAGGGTAGGATTAGGGTTAATCAGCCCCAGCATTTT. The encoded protein is CASSQDTGRGQGRIRVNQPQHF.

The chain has TRBV28 and TRBJ1-1; D remains unclear. There are 11 residues in the CDR3. Germline V CDR1 and CDR2: MDHEN, SYDVKM. Trimming left V 3 bases short and J 10 bases short, with 9 bases between. CDR3 loop: CASSFRTGAFF. CDR3 nucleotide sequence: TGTGCCAGCAGTTTCAGGACGGGAGCTTTCTTT.

The V call is TRBV7-3, the J call TRBJ1-5; tentative D call: TRBD1 (5 bases). V was cut by 6 bases and J by 1 base, with 13 bases left in between. From germline, CDR1 is SGHTA and CDR2 FQGTGA. This CDR3 spans 15 amino acids. The CDR3 bases are TGTGCCAGCAGGAGCGAGGGGTTAAGCAATCAGCCCCAGCATTTT. Translated: CASRSEGLSNQPQHF.

The J gene is TRBJ1-1, the V gene TRBV28; the D gene is possibly TRBD1 (5 bases). This CDR3 has 12 residues. Deletions cut 8 bases from V and 4 bases from J, with 11 bases between. Looked up from germline, CDR1 is MDHEN and CDR2 is SYDVKM. CDR3 residues: CASQGVPTEAFF. Here the CDR3 DNA reads TGTGCCAGCCAGGGAGTCCCCACTGAAGCTTTCTTT.

The V and J genes are TRBV4-2 and TRBJ2-1, with unresolved D. Germline V lookup: CDR1 LGHNA, CDR2 YNFKEQ. The CDR3 is 16 amino acids. V lost 0 bases, J lost 0 bases, and 9 bases lay in between. The CDR3, as DNA: TGTGCCAGCAGCCAAGAGGTAGAGAGCTCCTACAATGAGCAGTTCTTC. As protein: CASSQEVESSYNEQFF.